The 11 T cell receptor beta chains below were found in one sample sequenced in a study of a mutant IDH1 vaccine in newly diagnosed glioma. This table comes from immunoSEQ multiplex PCR, and its TCRdb copy is limited to in-frame clones, with some not included. The sample contains tens of thousands of clones, 82% of which appear only once. What these receptors recognize is not known. Time point of the sample: week 5, during vaccination. Doses comprised 300 ug of mutant IDH1 20-mer peptide each, plus topical imiquimod. Source: PBMCs, taken from a glioma patient whose treatment included an IDH1 peptide vaccine. The source of these receptors is a woman in her late teens or twenties with glioma. Some clones in this sample may be carry-over from other donors' samples.

The chain links TRBV6-5 to TRBJ2-4, with TRBD1 matching over 7 bases. From germline, CDR1 is MNHEY and CDR2 SVGAGI. The CDR3 spans 15 residues. The V gene end was trimmed by 5 bases and the J gene end by 2 bases; junction bases not matched to a gene: 6. CDR3 sequence (DNA): TGTGCCAGCAGTCGGGGACAGCGAACCAAAAACATTCAGTACTTC. It specifies CASSRGQRTKNIQYF.

In regard to this clone: Other nucleotide sequences from this sample produce the same CDR3. The chain recombines TRBV5-6 with TRBJ1-2; weak D call: TRBD1 (5 bases). CDR1 and CDR2 from the germline V gene are SGHDT and YYEEEE. The CDR3 runs to 12 residues. V dropped 4 bases and J dropped 5 bases, with 9 bases sitting between them. The CDR3 spells CASSPGGYGYTF. In nucleotides, the CDR3 is TGTGCCAGCAGCCCCGGGGGTTATGGCTACACCTTC.

The chain links TRBV7-9 to TRBJ1-1; 7 positions match TRBD1. Looked up from germline, CDR1 is SEHNR and CDR2 is FQNEAQ (reference sequence). Germline trimming cut 2 bases from V and 4 bases from J; bases unmatched to any gene: 4. The CDR3 covers 14 residues. DNA of the CDR3: TGTGCCAGCAGCTTATTACAGGGGAGCACTGAAGCTTTCTTT. Protein sequence: CASSLLQGSTEAFF.

This chain connects TRBV2 to TRBJ2-2, with unresolved D. The CDR3 runs 13 residues. V was pared by 6 bases and J by 6 bases, with 11 bases between. CDR1 SNHLY and CDR2 FYNNEI come from the germline V gene. CDR3 protein: CASRKVSAGELFF. The CDR3 DNA is TGTGCCAGCAGAAAGGTTTCCGCCGGGGAGCTGTTTTTT.

This clone was seen just once. The chain uses TRBV5-1 and TRBJ2-3, with D possibly being TRBD1 or TRBD2 (6 bases each). The V end was cut by 0 bases, the J end by 5 bases, with 13 bases between. CDR1 and CDR2 (germline): SGHRS, YFSETQ. The CDR3 is 15 amino acids. CDR3 amino acids: CASSLDGGQKDTQYF. CDR3 DNA sequence: TGCGCCAGCAGCTTGGATGGGGGGCAGAAAGATACGCAGTATTTT.

The genes are TRBV6-5 and TRBJ1-1; TRBD1 matches at 11 bases. The germline gives CDR1 MNHEY, CDR2 SVGAGI. The CDR3 loop spans 15 amino acids. The junction had 7 bases not matched to a gene; V was cut back by 6 bases and J by 4 bases. This CDR3 is CASRGQGAGSTEAFF. DNA of the CDR3: TGTGCCAGCAGAGGACAGGGGGCGGGAAGCACTGAAGCTTTCTTT.

The chain has TRBV5-1 and TRBJ1-6, with D possibly matching TRBD1 (5 bases). CDR1 SGHRS and CDR2 YFSETQ come from the germline V gene. V lost 4 bases to trimming and J lost 11 bases, with 16 bases between them. The CDR3 runs to 14 residues. The CDR3: CASSLGTGLPPLHF. CDR3 sequence (DNA): TGCGCCAGCAGCCTCGGGACCGGGTTACCACCCCTCCACTTT.

The genes are TRBV6-1 and TRBJ2-7, with TRBD1 matching 8 bases. Germline V gene lookup returns CDR1 MNHNS and CDR2 SASEGT. The junction had 11 bases not matched to a gene; V was cut back by 6 bases and J by 7 bases. The CDR3 is 14 residues long. This chain's CDR3 is CASSFFSTGEEQYF. CDR3 nucleotide sequence: TGTGCCAGCAGCTTCTTTTCGACAGGGGAGGAGCAGTACTTC.

The chain combines TRBV4-1 with TRBJ1-2, with 9 nucleotides matching TRBD1. CDR3 length equals 16 residues. Germline values: CDR1 MGHRA, CDR2 YSYEKL. Trimming took 1 base from V and 3 from J; bases not matched to a gene: 6. The CDR3 region is CASSQVVGQGYYGYTF. In DNA, the CDR3 is TGCGCCAGCAGCCAAGTCGTGGGACAGGGCTACTATGGCTACACCTTC.

The gene calls are TRBV5-6 and TRBJ2-3, with D hard to call. Trimming removed 4 bases from V and 1 base from J, with 7 bases in between. This CDR3 spans 13 amino acids. Looked up from germline, CDR1 is SGHDT and CDR2 is YYEEEE. The CDR3 nucleotides read TGTGCCAGCAGCACGGACCGCACAGATACGCAGTATTTT. It is translated as CASSTDRTDTQYF.

V and J are TRBV30 and TRBJ1-4; D unresolved. CDR1 and CDR2 from the germline V gene are GTSNPN and SVGIG (reference sequence). The CDR3 length is 11 residues. Trimming removed 0 bases from V and 8 bases from J, with 4 bases in between. CDR3 residues: CAWSVKEKLFF. CDR3 in DNA: TGTGCCTGGAGTGTGAAGGAAAAACTGTTTTTT.